This T cell receptor beta chain emerged from a study of T cells in Graves' hyperthyroidism and ophthalmopathy. This clonotype was seen a handful of times. RNA transcripts yielded amplified TCR beta CDR3 regions. The HTBI primer set was used in a first-round RT-PCR of the TCR CDR3. A single record per CDR3 protein comes from TCRdb applying MiXCR to the multiplex PCR reads. This repertoire shows about 250,000 distinct CDR3 sequences, 22% found once; its top ten account for around 64%. CDR1 WSHSY and CDR2 SAAADI come from the germline V gene. CDR3 length: 12 residues. V lost 3 bases to trimming and J lost 7 bases, with 10 bases between them.

This receptor was taken from a man aged 25-40 years with Graves' ophthalmopathy. The sample consisted of blood. The chain links TRBV10-2 to TRBJ2-7; D remains unclear. In DNA form, the CDR3 reads TGCGCCAGCAGTGATTCCTTGGGGGAGCAGTACTTC. Translating it yields CASSDSLGEQYF.